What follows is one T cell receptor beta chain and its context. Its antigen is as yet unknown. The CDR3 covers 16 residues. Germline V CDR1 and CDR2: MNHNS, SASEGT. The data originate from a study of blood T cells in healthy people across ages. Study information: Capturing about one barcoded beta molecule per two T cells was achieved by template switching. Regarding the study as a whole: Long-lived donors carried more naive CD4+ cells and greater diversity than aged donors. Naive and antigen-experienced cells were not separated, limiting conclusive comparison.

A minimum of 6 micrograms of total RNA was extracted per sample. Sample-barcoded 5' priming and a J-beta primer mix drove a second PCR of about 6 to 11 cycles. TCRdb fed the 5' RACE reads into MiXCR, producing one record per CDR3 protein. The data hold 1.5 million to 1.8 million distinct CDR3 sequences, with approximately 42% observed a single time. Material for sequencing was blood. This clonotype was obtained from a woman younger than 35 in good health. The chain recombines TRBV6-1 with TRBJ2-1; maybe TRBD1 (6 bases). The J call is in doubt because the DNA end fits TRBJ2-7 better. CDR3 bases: TGTGCCAGCAGTGAAGCGATTAGGGGGTCCTACAATGAGCAGTACTTC. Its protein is CASSEAIRGSYNEQYF.